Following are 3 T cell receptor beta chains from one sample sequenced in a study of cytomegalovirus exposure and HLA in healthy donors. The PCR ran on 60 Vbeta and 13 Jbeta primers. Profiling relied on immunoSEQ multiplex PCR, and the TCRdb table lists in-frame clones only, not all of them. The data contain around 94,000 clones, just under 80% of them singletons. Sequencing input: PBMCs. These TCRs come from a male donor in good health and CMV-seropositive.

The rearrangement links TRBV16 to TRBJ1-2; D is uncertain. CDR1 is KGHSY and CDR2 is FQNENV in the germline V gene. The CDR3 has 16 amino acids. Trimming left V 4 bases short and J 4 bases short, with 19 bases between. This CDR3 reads CASSPKAAKKSYGYTF. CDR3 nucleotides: TGTGCCAGCAGCCCCAAAGCTGCGAAGAAGAGCTATGGCTACACCTTC.

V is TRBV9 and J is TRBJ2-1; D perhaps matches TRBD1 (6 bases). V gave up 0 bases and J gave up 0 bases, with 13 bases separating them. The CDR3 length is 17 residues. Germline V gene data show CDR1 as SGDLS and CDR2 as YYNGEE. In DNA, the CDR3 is TGTGCCAGCAGCGTAGGGGAAGGGGGAAGCTCCTACAATGAGCAGTTCTTC. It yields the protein CASSVGEGGSSYNEQFF.

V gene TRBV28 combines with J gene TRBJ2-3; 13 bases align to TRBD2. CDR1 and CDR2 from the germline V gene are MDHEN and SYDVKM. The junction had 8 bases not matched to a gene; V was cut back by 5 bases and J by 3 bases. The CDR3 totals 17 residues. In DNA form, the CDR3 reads TGTGCCAGCAGTACCCCCTCGGGACTAGCGGGGACAGATACGCAGTATTTT. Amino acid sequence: CASSTPSGLAGTDTQYF. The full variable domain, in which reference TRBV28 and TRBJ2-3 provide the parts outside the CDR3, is DVKVTQSSRYLVKRTGEKVFLECVQDMDHENMFWYRQDPGLGLRLIYFSYDVKMKEKGDIPEGYSVSREKKERFSLILESASTNQTSMYLCASSTPSGLAGTDTQYFGPGTRLTVL.